Below are 29 T cell receptor beta chains sequenced from a single sample in a study of shared clonotypes between healthy human individuals (TCRdb year 2020). The receptor library was made with the immunoSEQ multiplex PCR assay. TCRdb's version of the immuneACCESS table is confined to in-frame rearrangements and falls short of the full clone set. An unresolved V gene accounts for under half of the shortfall where checked; the remainder is of unknown origin. The sample table shows roughly 1,500,000 clones, and approximately 98% are seen once. 0.4% to 0.45% of the sample lies in the top ten. Material: naive CD4+ T cells sorted from blood. This specimen's cell subset or site label, per the study, means: CD45RA+ positively selected. The origin of the receptors is a man aged 30-40 years in good health.

The genes are TRBV15 and TRBJ1-1, with D tentatively TRBD1 (6 bases). V was pared by 6 bases and J by 7 bases, with 12 bases between. This CDR3 spans 12 amino acids. In germline, CDR1 is LNHNV, CDR2 YYDKDF (reference sequence). The CDR3 loop is CATSFGQLEAFF. The CDR3 DNA sequence: TGTGCCACCAGTTTCGGACAGCTTGAAGCTTTCTTT. Combining the CDR3 with reference TRBV15 and TRBJ1-1 gives the whole variable domain DAMVIQNPRYQVTQFGKPVTLSCSQTLNHNVMYWYQQKSSQAPKLLFHYYDKDFNNEADTPDNFQSRRPNTSFCFLDIRSPGLGDTAMYLCATSFGQLEAFFGQGTRLTVV.

This chain links TRBV6-5 with TRBJ2-2; TRBD1 might be the D (5 bases). V was pared by 6 bases and J by 4 bases, with 6 bases between. CDR1 MNHEY and CDR2 SVGAGI come from the germline V gene. There are 12 residues in the CDR3. CDR3 sequence (DNA): TGTGCCAGCAGCCAGGGCACCGGGGAGCTGTTTTTT. It specifies CASSQGTGELFF.

The chain couples TRBV2 to TRBJ2-2; D ambiguous. Germline-derived CDR1 and CDR2 are SNHLY and FYNNEI. The CDR3 extends over 16 amino acids. With 4 bases removed from V and 1 base from J, the gap between germline ends came to 13 bases. CDR3 bases: TGTGCCAGCAGTGGACATGGTTGGGGGAACACCGGGGAGCTGTTTTTT. Translation gives CASSGHGWGNTGELFF.

V and J are TRBV19 and TRBJ1-5, with D uncertain. CDR3 size: 13 residues. Trimming left V 7 bases short and J 7 bases short, with 14 bases between. Germline assignment: CDR1 LNHDA and CDR2 SQIVND (reference sequence). The CDR3 region is CASMAGSGQPQHF. The CDR3 DNA is TGTGCCAGTATGGCCGGGAGCGGACAGCCCCAGCATTTT.

The V call is TRBV2, the J call TRBJ2-7; D may be TRBD2 (6 bases). There are 15 residues in the CDR3. V was trimmed by 2 bases and J by 6 bases, leaving 17 bases between them. Germline V CDR1 and CDR2: SNHLY, FYNNEI. CDR3 sequence (DNA): TGTGCCAGCAGTGAAAGGGGACTTGGGTTCTCCGAGCAGTACTTC. Its protein is CASSERGLGFSEQYF.

This chain connects TRBV5-6 to TRBJ2-3; TRBD2 aligns across 8 bases. The CDR3 loop spans 19 amino acids. V lost 0 bases to trimming and J lost 0 bases; unmatched junction nucleotides: 12. Germline-derived CDR1 and CDR2 are SGHDT and YYEEEE. The CDR3 loop is CASSLVVTSEHSSTDTQYF. CDR3 DNA sequence: TGTGCCAGCAGCTTGGTGGTGACTAGCGAACATTCTAGCACAGATACGCAGTATTTT.

This chain connects TRBV28 to TRBJ2-6; D remains ambiguous. Per germline, CDR1 MDHEN and CDR2 SYDVKM. The CDR3 consists of 15 residues. V was pared by 2 bases and J by 4 bases, with 9 bases between. CDR3 protein: CASSLPPSGANVLTF. The DNA of the CDR3 is TGTGCCAGCAGTTTACCCCCCTCAGGGGCCAACGTCCTGACTTTC.

The gene calls are TRBV19 and TRBJ1-1; the D is unclear. CDR3 length: 11 amino acids. Germline values: CDR1 LNHDA, CDR2 SQIVND (reference sequence). Trimming took off 7 bases at V and 4 bases at J, with 7 bases between the two ends. The CDR3 region is CASTFSTEAFF. As DNA, the CDR3 is TGTGCCAGTACCTTTTCCACTGAAGCTTTCTTT.

The J gene is TRBJ1-2, the V gene TRBV14; no firm D call. Germline loops: CDR1 SGHDN, CDR2 FVKESK. Between the trimmed V and J ends, which lost 6 bases and 4 bases, there was a span of 12 bases. CDR3 length: 13 amino acids. The CDR3 DNA reads TGTGCCAGCAGTCCAGTTCCGGGCTATGGCTACACCTTC. Protein: CASSPVPGYGYTF.

The CDR3 sequence: CASSLDYGRISPQHF. Here the CDR3 DNA reads TGTGCCAGCAGCTTAGATTACGGTAGAATCAGCCCCCAGCATTTT. The V call is TRBV7-2, the J call TRBJ1-5; D call uncertain. Trimming pared 1 base from V and 10 bases from J, leaving 17 bases between. The germline gives CDR1 SGHTA, CDR2 FQGNSA. CDR3 length: 15 residues.

The chain recombines TRBV7-2 with TRBJ1-2, with 10 bases matching TRBD1. This CDR3 has 14 amino acids. Germline V gene data show CDR1 as SGHTA and CDR2 as FQGNSA. V was clipped by 2 bases and J by 8 bases; unmatched bases: 5. The CDR3 region has the DNA TGTGCCAGCAGCTTATCGCAGGGACAGGGGGGCTACACCTTC. Protein product: CASSLSQGQGGYTF.

The chain uses TRBV28 and TRBJ2-1; D not resolved. Trimming removed 9 bases from V and 8 bases from J, with 23 bases in between. CDR1 is MDHEN and CDR2 is SYDVKM in the germline V gene. This CDR3 has 15 amino acids. The CDR3 loop reads CASLSWGKAHDEQFF. CDR3 in DNA: TGTGCCAGTCTATCGTGGGGTAAGGCACACGATGAGCAGTTCTTC.

J is TRBJ2-1 and V is TRBV15; D call uncertain. The CDR3 is 14 amino acids. V lost 0 bases and J lost 7, with 10 bases in between. Germline loops: CDR1 LNHNV, CDR2 YYDKDF (reference sequence). CDR3 DNA sequence: TGTGCCACCAGCAGAGATCGTATAGGGAATGAGCAGTTCTTC. Its protein product is CATSRDRIGNEQFF.

With regard to this clone: At the DNA level, this CDR3 is encoded by other sequences in the same sample as well. This rearrangement joins TRBV2 to TRBJ2-7; D unclear. Germline V gives CDR1 SNHLY, CDR2 FYNNEI. There are 14 residues in the CDR3. V was trimmed by 2 bases and J by 0 bases, leaving 8 bases between them. The CDR3 protein is CASSERRSSYEQYF. In DNA form, the CDR3 reads TGTGCCAGCAGTGAACGCAGGAGCTCCTACGAGCAGTACTTC. Combining the CDR3 with reference TRBV2 and TRBJ2-7 gives the whole variable domain EPEVTQTPSHQVTQMGQEVILRCVPISNHLYFYWYRQILGQKVEFLVSFYNNEISEKSEIFDDQFSVERPDGSNFTLKIRSTKLEDSAMYFCASSERRSSYEQYFGPGTRLTVT.

A remark on this clone: Other DNA sequences in the same sample also yield this CDR3. This chain connects TRBV2 to TRBJ2-3; D might be TRBD2 (5 bases). Between the trimmed V and J ends, which lost 2 bases and 5 bases, there was a span of 8 bases. The CDR3 consists of 13 residues. The germline V gene has CDR1 SNHLY and CDR2 FYNNEI. The CDR3 protein is CASSERGGDTQYF. CDR3 in DNA: TGTGCCAGCAGTGAACGGGGTGGAGATACGCAGTATTTT.

V and J are TRBV6-1 and TRBJ2-7, with 11 nucleotides matching TRBD2. V was clipped by 7 bases and J by 5 bases; unmatched bases: 10. Germline lookup yields CDR1 MNHNS and CDR2 SASEGT. The CDR3 loop spans 15 amino acids. CDR3: CASNSHSGRANEQYF. CDR3 bases: TGTGCCAGCAATTCCCATAGCGGGAGGGCCAACGAGCAGTACTTC.

This chain links TRBV7-2 with TRBJ1-5; 10 bases agree with TRBD1. Per germline, CDR1 SGHTA and CDR2 FQGNSA. The CDR3 spans 15 residues. V was clipped by 5 bases and J by 7 bases; unmatched bases: 8. The CDR3 protein is CASSARQGAGQPQHF. CDR3 DNA: TGTGCCAGCAGCGCACGACAGGGGGCAGGGCAGCCCCAGCATTTT. The whole variable domain, filled in from reference TRBV7-2 and TRBJ1-5, reads GAGVSQSPSNKVTEKGKDVELRCDPISGHTALYWYRQSLGQGLEFLIYFQGNSAPDKSGLPSDRFSAERTGGSVSTLTIQRTQQEDSAVYLCASSARQGAGQPQHFGDGTRLSIL.

The chain joins TRBV7-2 to TRBJ2-6; no clear D. The CDR3 contains 16 residues. Germline V gene sequence: CDR1 SGHTA, CDR2 FQGNSA. The V end lost 0 bases, the J end lost 0 bases, and 6 bases lay between the germline ends. This CDR3 is CASSLAGSSGANVLTF. CDR3 in DNA: TGTGCCAGCAGCTTAGCGGGTAGCTCTGGGGCCAACGTCCTGACTTTC.

V and J are TRBV4-3 and TRBJ2-2, with D maybe TRBD1 (6 bases). This CDR3 comprises 19 residues. The V end lost 4 bases, the J end lost 3 bases, and 24 bases lay between the germline ends. In germline, CDR1 is LGHNA, CDR2 YSLEER. The CDR3 nucleotides read TGCGCCAGCAGCCCCCGACAGGATCCCTTACCTCCAGACACCGGGGAGCTGTTTTTT. Protein: CASSPRQDPLPPDTGELFF.

DNA for the CDR3: TGTGCCAGCAGTTTCCTTCTAGCGGGAGGCCGCTACAATGAGCAGTTCTTC. Translation gives CASSFLLAGGRYNEQFF. The J gene is TRBJ2-1, the V gene TRBV27; TRBD2 agrees at 11 bases. Trimming removed 3 bases from V and 3 bases from J; junction bases left unmatched: 7. Germline V gene data show CDR1 as MNHEY and CDR2 as SMNVEV (reference sequence). The CDR3 has 17 residues.

The chain carries TRBV6-5 and TRBJ1-3; D is uncertain. The CDR3 length is 15 residues. Trimming took off 6 bases at V and 4 bases at J, with 16 bases between the two ends. From germline, CDR1 is MNHEY and CDR2 SVGAGI. The CDR3 is CASSFRPTQGNTIYF. The CDR3 DNA follows: TGTGCCAGCAGCTTTCGACCGACCCAAGGAAACACCATATATTTT.

The V call is TRBV5-4, the J call TRBJ1-1, with 7 bases identical to TRBD1. Germline CDR1 SGHNT, CDR2 YYREEE (reference sequence). J was trimmed by 7 bases and V by 4 bases; bases with no gene match: 1. This CDR3 has 11 amino acids. The CDR3 sequence is CASSRDSEAFF. CDR3 bases: TGTGCCAGCAGCCGGGACAGTGAAGCTTTCTTT.

Only one count was recorded for this clone. The chain employs TRBV5-8 and TRBJ2-3; no definite D call. This CDR3 region has 13 residues. With 4 bases removed from V and 11 bases from J, the gap between germline ends came to 17 bases. The germline V gene encodes CDR1 SGHTS and CDR2 YDEGEE. The CDR3 region has the DNA TGTGCCAGCAGCAAACTCCCGGCTTTGGGGCAGTATTTT. Protein: CASSKLPALGQYF.

The J gene is TRBJ2-5, the V gene TRBV28; no definite D call. Germline assignment: CDR1 MDHEN and CDR2 SYDVKM. Trimming cost V 3 bases and J 5 bases, with 10 bases left between them. The CDR3 consists of 13 residues. The chain's CDR3 is CASSFLVAETQYF. In DNA, the CDR3 is TGTGCCAGCAGTTTTTTAGTTGCGGAGACCCAGTACTTC.

This sequence joins TRBV5-4 and TRBJ2-3; tentatively, D is TRBD1 (6 bases). CDR3 length: 15 residues. CDR1 and CDR2 from the germline V gene are SGHNT and YYREEE (reference sequence). The ends were cut back, 2 bases at V and 1 base at J, with 11 bases in the middle. In DNA form, the CDR3 reads TGTGCCAGCAGCTTCGACAGGCCGGGCACAGATACGCAGTATTTT. Translation gives CASSFDRPGTDTQYF.

This clone came up once. This sequence joins TRBV7-9 and TRBJ1-4; D remains unclear. CDR1 and CDR2 from the germline V gene are SEHNR and FQNEAQ (reference sequence). Trimming shortened V by 5 bases and J by 6 bases, and 10 bases separated the two germline ends. The CDR3 sequence is 13 residues long. The CDR3 DNA is TGTGCCAGCAGCCCTCCCGCCGATGAAAAACTGTTTTTT. Protein sequence: CASSPPADEKLFF.

The chain joins TRBV9 to TRBJ2-5; tentatively, D is TRBD2 (6 bases). Germline loops: CDR1 SGDLS, CDR2 YYNGEE. V lost 3 bases to trimming and J lost 4 bases, with 10 bases between them. The CDR3 spans 13 residues. For the CDR3, the DNA is TGTGCCAGCAGCGCGGGGGACGCAGAGACCCAGTACTTC. As protein: CASSAGDAETQYF.

The CDR3 DNA is TGTGCCTGCAAACGGGGGAATGAGCAGTTCTTC. It encodes CACKRGNEQFF. The rearrangement uses TRBV19 and TRBJ2-1; possible D gene TRBD2, 6 bases. The CDR3 runs 11 residues. V lost 11 bases to trimming and J lost 7 bases, with 12 bases between them. CDR1 LNHDA and CDR2 SQIVND come from the germline V gene (reference sequence).

The chain is built from TRBV27 and TRBJ2-3; 10 bases agree with TRBD2. The V segment lost 3 bases and the J segment 3 bases; nucleotides outside the gene matches: 9. The CDR3 contains 17 residues. Germline CDR1 MNHEY, CDR2 SMNVEV (reference sequence). In DNA form, the CDR3 reads TGTGCCAGCAGTTTCCCGCTCGCTAGCGGGAGAACAGATACGCAGTATTTT. Translated: CASSFPLASGRTDTQYF.